The entry that follows covers one T cell receptor (beta chain) sequence. Its antigen remains unidentified. The data belong to a study of PD-1 blockade in classical Hodgkin lymphoma. Overall study context: Intravenous nivolumab at 3 mg/kg was given to patients every 2 weeks.

Libraries were prepared by immunoSEQ multiplex PCR; TCRdb keeps only in-frame clonotypes and omits some of them. Of about 27,000 clones in the sample, more than 60% were seen once. General study points: Relative to healthy donors, newly diagnosed patients reportedly had lower baseline TCR diversity, which was reported as lower still in relapsed/refractory patients.

Germline lookup yields CDR1 MNHEY and CDR2 SVGAGI. The CDR3 is 14 amino acids. The V gene lost 4 bases and the J gene lost 8 bases, with 12 bases spanning the gap. Relapses following autologous stem cell transplantation were seen in all patients, with brentuximab vedotin exposure varying. Negative selection with magnetic separation was used to purify CD4+ T cells from thawed PBMCs. Each best response was a complete response, a partial response or progressive disease. The chain uses TRBV6-5 and TRBJ1-6, with D perhaps matching TRBD1 (5 bases). Material: CD4+ T cells from blood, obtained at baseline. This TCR derives from a human donor with classical Hodgkin lymphoma. CDR3 coding DNA: TGTGCCAGCAGTTTGCGGCTCAGGGATTCACCCCTCCACTTT. It translates to CASSLRLRDSPLHF.